A single sample gave rise to the 11 T cell receptor beta chains below, sequenced in a study of blood T cell repertoires in COVID-19. TCRdb keeps only in-frame clones here, not all; method: immunoSEQ multiplex PCR. Here the sample spans fewer than 65,000 clones, 86% being singletons. The sample comprised peripheral blood. The source of these receptors is an elderly woman with acute or convalescent COVID-19.

V and J are TRBV18 and TRBJ2-2; no reliable D call. Germline V CDR1 and CDR2: KGHSH, LQKENI. Trimming stripped 3 bases from V and 1 base from J, with 9 bases between. The CDR3 contains 15 residues. Here the CDR3 DNA reads TGTGCCAGCTCACCCGCTACAGTGAACACCGGGGAGCTGTTTTTT. Residues: CASSPATVNTGELFF.

The gene calls are TRBV2 and TRBJ2-3; D is perhaps TRBD1 (5 bases). Between the trimmed V and J ends, which lost 4 bases and 0 bases, there was a span of 20 bases. Looked up from germline, CDR1 is SNHLY and CDR2 is FYNNEI. The CDR3 runs 18 residues. The CDR3 here is CASSGRGLGGTSTDTQYF. The CDR3 nucleotides are TGTGCCAGCAGTGGAAGGGGTCTGGGCGGAACTAGCACAGATACGCAGTATTTT.

This clone was recorded a few times. The chain uses TRBV12-3 or TRBV12-4 and TRBJ2-7; D remains unclear. The CDR3 runs 12 residues. Trimming pared 2 bases from V and 4 bases from J, leaving 6 bases between. CDR3 in amino acids: CASSLLTYEQYF. CDR3 in DNA: TGTGCCAGCAGTTTACTGACTTACGAGCAGTACTTC.

J is TRBJ1-1 and V is TRBV6-1; TRBD1 matches 8 bases. From germline, CDR1 is MNHNS and CDR2 SASEGT. The CDR3 length is 15 residues. Trimming at V came to 3 bases and at J to 0 bases, leaving 3 bases not matched to a gene. Here the CDR3 reads CASSDGGQVNTEAFF. The CDR3 DNA is TGTGCCAGCAGTGACGGGGGACAGGTGAACACTGAAGCTTTCTTT.

The V and J genes are TRBV5-4 and TRBJ2-1; tentatively, D is TRBD2 (5 bases). Deletions cut 8 bases from V and 6 bases from J, with 18 bases between. The CDR3 consists of 14 residues. CDR1 and CDR2 (germline): SGHNT, YYREEE (reference sequence). The DNA of the CDR3 is TGTGCCAGTACCCCGGGATTCGCGGGCAATGAGCAGTTCTTC. Translating it yields CASTPGFAGNEQFF.

V usage is TRBV4-2 and J usage is TRBJ1-5; D perhaps matches TRBD1 (5 bases). The ends were cut back, 3 bases at V and 11 bases at J, with 11 bases in the middle. From germline, CDR1 is LGHNA and CDR2 YNFKEQ. The CDR3 sequence is 12 residues long. The CDR3 coding sequence is TGTGCCAGCAGCCAGGGGCAAAGGGCCCAGCATTTT. Amino acids: CASSQGQRAQHF.

The chain employs TRBV4-2 and TRBJ2-5, with 7 nucleotides matching TRBD2. The germline V gene encodes CDR1 LGHNA and CDR2 YNFKEQ. The CDR3 totals 15 residues. The J segment lost 4 bases and the V segment lost 1 base, leaving 6 bases of the junction unmatched. CDR3 sequence (DNA): TGTGCCAGCAGCCAAGGGGCGGCGGGAGTAGAGACCCAGTACTTC. Its protein is CASSQGAAGVETQYF.

This clone was counted a few times. The gene calls are TRBV6-5 and TRBJ1-2, with 9 bases aligning to TRBD1. Germline trimming cut 3 bases from V and 4 bases from J; bases unmatched to any gene: 6. CDR1 and CDR2 from the germline V gene are MNHEY and SVGAGI. CDR3 length: 15 amino acids. The CDR3 DNA sequence: TGTGCCAGCAGTTATTCCGGGACAGGGAGCTATGGCTACACCTTC. Amino acids: CASSYSGTGSYGYTF.

CDR3 DNA: TGTGCCAGCAGCTTGGAAGCAGGGACAGGTGGCTACACCTTC. Its protein product is CASSLEAGTGGYTF. The J gene is TRBJ1-2, the V gene TRBV5-5; TRBD1 matches at 8 bases. In germline, CDR1 is SGHKS, CDR2 YYEKEE (reference sequence). V dropped 0 bases and J dropped 7; count of bases not matched to a gene: 5. The CDR3 extends over 14 amino acids.

V usage is TRBV9 and J usage is TRBJ1-1; D unclear. Trimming left V 4 bases short and J 4 bases short, with 14 bases between. CDR1 and CDR2 (germline): SGDLS, YYNGEE. This CDR3 comprises 14 residues. The CDR3, as DNA: TGTGCCAGCAGCTTCACATCGGGGTTCACTGAAGCTTTCTTT. Protein product: CASSFTSGFTEAFF.

J is TRBJ1-2 and V is TRBV18; a weak D match, TRBD1 (5 bases). Trimming took 3 bases from V and 3 from J, leaving 11 bases between them. Germline CDR1 is KGHSH and CDR2 is LQKENI. The CDR3 has 14 residues. CDR3 residues: CASSPQGLDYGYTF. The CDR3 DNA is TGTGCCAGCTCACCGCAGGGTCTCGACTATGGCTACACCTTC.